Following are 6 T cell receptor beta chains from one sample sequenced in a study of blood T cell repertoires in COVID-19. Generated by immunoSEQ multiplex PCR, the TCRdb table keeps only in-frame clones and is missing some. The table has approximately 400,000 clones, more than 65% seen once. Sequenced input: peripheral blood. These receptors were taken from a human donor with acute or convalescent COVID-19. The donor label of this sample is uncertain.

The V and J genes are TRBV15 and TRBJ2-5; D uncertain. Trimming removed 3 bases from V and 1 base from J, with 12 bases in between. The CDR3 loop spans 15 amino acids. From germline, CDR1 is LNHNV and CDR2 YYDKDF (reference sequence). The CDR3 is CATSSRTSAQETQYF. CDR3 coding DNA: TGTGCCACCAGCAGCCGCACATCCGCCCAAGAGACCCAGTACTTC.

The rearrangement links TRBV6-6 to TRBJ2-3; maybe TRBD1 (5 bases). Germline V gene lookup returns CDR1 MNHNY and CDR2 SVGAGI (reference sequence). This CDR3 contains 15 residues. V was cut by 5 bases and J by 0 bases, with 12 bases left in between. The CDR3 region has the DNA TGTGCCAGCAGTAGGGGTTCCGCTAGCACAGATACGCAGTATTTT. Protein product: CASSRGSASTDTQYF.

Note on this clone: Other DNA sequences in the sample encode the same CDR3. The chain uses TRBV2 and TRBJ2-7; D perhaps matches TRBD1 (5 bases). CDR3 length: 13 residues. Germline V lookup: CDR1 SNHLY, CDR2 FYNNEI. The V gene lost 6 bases and the J gene lost 1 base, with 10 bases spanning the gap. The CDR3 spells CASSVDRSYEQYF. CDR3 coding DNA: TGTGCCAGCAGCGTCGACAGATCCTACGAGCAGTACTTC.

This clone has only a few counts. This sequence joins TRBV6-2 or TRBV6-3 and TRBJ1-6; D not resolved. V was pared by 4 bases and J by 7 bases, with 11 bases between. Germline V gene lookup returns CDR1 MNHEY and CDR2 SVGEGT. This CDR3 spans 14 amino acids. CDR3 DNA: TGTGCCAGCAGTTCACCACAGAGAAATTCACCCCTCCACTTT. Translating gives CASSSPQRNSPLHF.

This clone occurred once. Here the CDR3 reads CASSSYKTGSNYGYTF. CDR3 sequence (DNA): TGTGCCAGCAGCTCTTATAAAACGGGGTCAAACTATGGCTACACCTTC. The gene calls are TRBV28 and TRBJ1-2; D gene uncertain. CDR3 length equals 16 residues. V shed 6 bases and J shed 2 bases, with 19 bases lying between them. CDR1 is MDHEN and CDR2 is SYDVKM in the germline V gene.

V is TRBV4-1 and J is TRBJ2-7; D remains ambiguous. The ends were cut back, 5 bases at V and 4 bases at J, with 18 bases in the middle. This CDR3 is built from 15 residues. CDR1 MGHRA and CDR2 YSYEKL come from the germline V gene. CDR3: CASSVVVSKPYEQYF. The CDR3 nucleotides read TGCGCCAGCAGCGTGGTTGTCTCAAAGCCTTACGAGCAGTACTTC.